Listed here is a single T cell receptor beta chain. Its antigen is unidentified. The CDR3 is made up of 15 amino acids. Per germline, CDR1 LNHDA and CDR2 SQIVND (reference sequence). Trimming shortened V by 6 bases and J by 11 bases, and 25 bases separated the two germline ends. These data are taken from a study of shared clonotypes between healthy human individuals. Overall study: Three CD4 naive, three CD4 memory, two CD8 naive and one CD8 memory plate were used per donor. Regarding the study as a whole: Estimated richness values were generally larger in naive subsets than in memory subsets.

Method: immunoSEQ multiplex PCR; TCRdb's copy keeps in-frame clones and lacks some. The table lists a few million clones, just over 90% of them singletons. This chain joins TRBV19 and TRBJ1-1, with D maybe TRBD1 (5 bases). The sample taken for sequencing was naive CD4+ T cells from PBMCs. Subset described: CD45RA+ positively selected. This TCR derives from a man aged 18 to 30 in good health. Some clones in this sample may be carry-over from other donors' samples. This CDR3 reads CASRKKGDSVQAAFF. CDR3 nucleotide sequence: TGTGCCAGTAGGAAAAAAGGGGACTCAGTTCAGGCGGCTTTCTTT.